This T cell receptor beta chain was sequenced for a study of blood T cell repertoires in COVID-19. Study summary: COVID-19 samples, acute and convalescent, were from the United States, Italy and Spain.

This clone was detected only once. There are 13 residues in the CDR3. V was cut by 6 bases and J by 3 bases, with 9 bases left in between. Germline V lookup: CDR1 SGHVS, CDR2 FNYEAQ. In the authors' methods: Amplification from reference gene primers served as the basis for estimated nucleated cell counts. The protocol was immunoSEQ multiplex PCR, while the TCRdb copy is restricted to in-frame clones and leaves out a portion. The V and J calls and clone size were taken over from that table, and D and trimming were inferred from the DNA. The data contain 150,000 to 200,000 clones, 82% of them singletons. One Seattle source followed patients from active infection through their disease course.

The specimen was peripheral blood. This receptor was identified in a woman aged 55 to 70 with COVID-19, enrolled during active disease. The rearrangement joins TRBV7-6 to TRBJ1-3; the D is unclear. The CDR3 sequence is CASSMSYGNTIYF. CDR3 sequence (DNA): TGTGCCAGCAGTATGAGCTATGGAAACACCATATATTTT.